Listed here is a single TCR beta chain. This sample was taken from a study of blood T cell repertoires in COVID-19. In the study overall: Material from acute and convalescent COVID-19 was sourced from the United States, Italy and Spain.

The V end was cut by 0 bases, the J end by 0 bases, with 12 bases between. CDR1 and CDR2 (germline): SGHAT, FQNNGV. This CDR3 has 17 amino acids. Recruits, aged about 18 to 100 years, lived in 20 to 30 US areas. Participant reports of clinical history set cohort assignment. Two negative PCRs, clearance, or symptom resolution had been documented for recovered Cohort 3 donors. Measured with immunoSEQ multiplex PCR; TCRdb has only the in-frame clones, and not every one. The table lists hundreds of thousands of clones, about 89% of them singletons. The gene calls are TRBV11-2 and TRBJ2-1; D unresolved. Sequencing used PBMCs or T cells enriched from blood (not recorded which). The clonotype was recovered from a woman aged 35 to 49 who had recovered from COVID-19. The CDR3 reads CASSLERSSVSYNEQFF. In DNA form, the CDR3 reads TGTGCCAGCAGCTTAGAGAGGTCCAGCGTCTCCTACAATGAGCAGTTCTTC. Based on the CDR3 plus reference TRBV11-2 and TRBJ2-1, the full variable domain is EAGVAQSPRYKIIEKRQSVAFWCNPISGHATLYWYQQILGQGPKLLIQFQNNGVVDDSQLPKDRFSAERLKGVDSTLKIQPAKLEDSAVYLCASSLERSSVSYNEQFFGPGTRLTVL.